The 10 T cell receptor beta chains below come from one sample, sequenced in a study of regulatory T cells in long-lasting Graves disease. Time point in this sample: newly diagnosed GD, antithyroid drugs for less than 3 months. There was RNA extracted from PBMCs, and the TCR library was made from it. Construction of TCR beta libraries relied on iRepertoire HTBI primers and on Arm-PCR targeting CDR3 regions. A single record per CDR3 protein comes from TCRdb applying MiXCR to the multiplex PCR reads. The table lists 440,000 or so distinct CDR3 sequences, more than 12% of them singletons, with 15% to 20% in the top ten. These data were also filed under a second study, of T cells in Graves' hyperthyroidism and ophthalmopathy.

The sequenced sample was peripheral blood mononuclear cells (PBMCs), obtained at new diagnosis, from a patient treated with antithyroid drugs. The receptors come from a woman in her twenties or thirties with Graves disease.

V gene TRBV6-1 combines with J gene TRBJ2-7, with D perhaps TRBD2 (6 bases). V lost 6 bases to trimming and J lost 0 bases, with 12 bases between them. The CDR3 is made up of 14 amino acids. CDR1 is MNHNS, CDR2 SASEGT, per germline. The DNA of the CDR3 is TGTGCCAGCAGGGGACTCCCGAGCTCCTACGAGCAGTACTTC. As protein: CASRGLPSSYEQYF.

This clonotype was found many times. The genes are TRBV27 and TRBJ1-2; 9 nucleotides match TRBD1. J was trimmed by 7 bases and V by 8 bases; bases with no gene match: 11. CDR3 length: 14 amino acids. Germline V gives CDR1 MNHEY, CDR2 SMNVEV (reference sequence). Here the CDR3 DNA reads TGTGCCAGCCACAGGGGACAGGGTTCCGGTGGCTACACCTTC. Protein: CASHRGQGSGGYTF.

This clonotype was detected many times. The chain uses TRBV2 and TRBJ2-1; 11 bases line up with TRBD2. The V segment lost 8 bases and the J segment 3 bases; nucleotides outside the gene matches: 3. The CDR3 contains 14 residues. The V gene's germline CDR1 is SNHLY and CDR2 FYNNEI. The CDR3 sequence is CASGGTSGYNEQFF. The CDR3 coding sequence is TGTGCCAGCGGGGGGACTAGCGGCTACAATGAGCAGTTCTTC.

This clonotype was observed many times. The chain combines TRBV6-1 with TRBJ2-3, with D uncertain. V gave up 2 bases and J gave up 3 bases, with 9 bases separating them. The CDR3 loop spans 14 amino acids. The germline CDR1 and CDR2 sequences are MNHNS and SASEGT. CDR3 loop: CASSELGVTDTQYF. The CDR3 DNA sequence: TGTGCCAGCAGTGAACTTGGGGTAACAGATACGCAGTATTTT.

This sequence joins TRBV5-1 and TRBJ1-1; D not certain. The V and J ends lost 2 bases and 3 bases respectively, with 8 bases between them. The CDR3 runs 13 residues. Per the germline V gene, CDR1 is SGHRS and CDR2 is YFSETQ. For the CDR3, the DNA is TGCGCCAGCAGCTTTAAGAGGGACACTGAAGCTTTCTTT. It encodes CASSFKRDTEAFF.

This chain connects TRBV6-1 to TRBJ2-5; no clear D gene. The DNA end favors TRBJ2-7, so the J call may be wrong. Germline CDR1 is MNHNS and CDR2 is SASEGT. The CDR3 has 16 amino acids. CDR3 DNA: TGTGCCAGCAGTGAATTAAGGCGCAACCCCCTCTACGAGCAGTACTTC. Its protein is CASSELRRNPLYEQYF.

The CDR3 sequence: CASGRQYSNQPQHF. CDR3 nucleotide sequence: TGTGCCAGCGGCCGACAGTATAGCAATCAGCCCCAGCATTTT. V is TRBV7-2 and J is TRBJ1-5, with D maybe TRBD1 (5 bases). Looked up from germline, CDR1 is SGHTA and CDR2 is FQGNSA. The CDR3 is 14 amino acids. Trimming stripped 8 bases from V and 0 bases from J, with 11 bases between.

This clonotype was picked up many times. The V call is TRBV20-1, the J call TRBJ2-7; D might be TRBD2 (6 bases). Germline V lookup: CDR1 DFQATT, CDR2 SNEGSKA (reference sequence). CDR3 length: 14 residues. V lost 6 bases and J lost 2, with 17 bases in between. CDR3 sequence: CSAPPRDSPYEQYF. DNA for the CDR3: TGCAGTGCCCCCCCCCGGGACTCCCCCTACGAGCAGTACTTC.

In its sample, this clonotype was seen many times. The CDR3 bases are TGTGCCACCAGCAGAGATGTGGGACAGGCCGACAATGAGCAGTTCTTC. Encoded protein: CATSRDVGQADNEQFF. V gene TRBV15 combines with J gene TRBJ2-1, with 8 bases matching TRBD1. Trimming removed 0 bases from V and 5 bases from J; junction bases left unmatched: 6. The V gene's germline CDR1 is LNHNV and CDR2 YYDKDF (reference sequence). CDR3 size: 16 residues. The full variable domain, in which reference TRBV15 and TRBJ2-1 provide the parts outside the CDR3, is DAMVIQNPRYQVTQFGKPVTLSCSQTLNHNVMYWYQQKSSQAPKLLFHYYDKDFNNEADTPDNFQSRRPNTSFCFLDIRSPGLGDTAMYLCATSRDVGQADNEQFFGPGTRLTVL.

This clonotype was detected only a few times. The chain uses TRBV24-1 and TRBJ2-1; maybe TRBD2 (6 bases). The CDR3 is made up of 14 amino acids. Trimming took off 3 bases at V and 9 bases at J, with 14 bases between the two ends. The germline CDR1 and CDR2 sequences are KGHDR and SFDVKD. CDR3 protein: CATSDGTRGIEQFF. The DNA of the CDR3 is TGTGCCACCAGTGATGGCACGCGGGGAATTGAGCAGTTCTTC.